The rows below give T cell receptor beta chains drawn from one sample of a study of blood T cell repertoires in COVID-19. Produced via immunoSEQ multiplex PCR; TCRdb's table is partial and in-frame only. The sample yields roughly 500,000 clones, around 85% seen once. Material: peripheral blood. These receptors were taken from a human donor in a cohort sampled during active COVID-19. Both conserved end residues are trimmed from each CDR3.

V: TRBV7-9
length: 11
J: TRBJ1-5
CDR3: ASSSGVNQPQH

V: TRBV24-1
length: 9
J: TRBJ2-7
CDR3: ATGSGYEQY

V: TRBV5-6
length: 13
J: TRBJ2-3
CDR3: ASSLVLAETDTQY

V: TRBV7-2
length: 13
J: TRBJ1-3
CDR3: ASSRDRGSGNTIY

V: TRBV15
length: 13
J: TRBJ1-2
CDR3: ATSRDRAGGYGYT

V: TRBV3-1/TRBV3-2
length: 12
J: TRBJ1-5
CDR3: ASSLRTGYTPQH

V: TRBV19
length: 13
J: TRBJ1-5
CDR3: ASSIGGGTTSAQH

V: TRBV2
length: 15
J: TRBJ2-6
CDR3: ASSVAGLAFGANVLT

V: TRBV11-2
length: 15
J: TRBJ1-2
CDR3: ASSLDTGWQGVHGYT

V: TRBV18
length: 14
J: TRBJ1-2
CDR3: ASSPPSLSLHSGYT

V: TRBV29-1
length: 12
J: TRBJ2-7
CDR3: SVVEGLGAYEQY

V: TRBV21-1
length: 18
J: TRBJ2-6
CDR3: ASSKKRGTGSGSGANVLT

V: TRBV28
length: 14
J: TRBJ1-6
CDR3: ASSVRLGGLNSPLH

V: TRBV7-6
length: 15
J: TRBJ2-3
CDR3: ASSLVGSSGSKDTQY

V: TRBV4-3
length: 15
J: TRBJ2-1
CDR3: ASSQEFPSGTYNEQF

V: TRBV5-4
length: 12
J: TRBJ2-7
CDR3: ASSATRSSYEQY

V: TRBV3-1/TRBV3-2
length: 12
J: TRBJ1-2
CDR3: ASSQGTGDYGYT

V: TRBV6-4
length: 13
J: TRBJ2-2
CDR3: ASRRTSGYTGELF

V: TRBV29-1
length: 10
J: TRBJ2-5
CDR3: SGRDSRKTQY

V: TRBV19
length: 13
J: TRBJ2-2
CDR3: ASISDGGYTGELF

V: TRBV7-9
length: 13
J: TRBJ2-1
CDR3: ASSLPGTSGAEQF

V: TRBV7-9
length: 12
J: TRBJ1-1
CDR3: ASSLFSSNTEAF

V: TRBV9
length: 14
J: TRBJ2-2
CDR3: ASSVDAGANTGELF

V: TRBV28
length: 10
J: TRBJ1-5
CDR3: ASSLGPQPQH

V: TRBV6-5
length: 11
J: TRBJ2-7
CDR3: ASRRGQEEEQY

V: TRBV14
length: 17
J: TRBJ2-2
CDR3: ASSRRLGQGGVNTGELF

V: TRBV7-2
length: 12
J: TRBJ2-1
CDR3: ASSYYREPNEQF

V: TRBV24-1
length: 12
J: TRBJ1-2
CDR3: ATSDRTGVRGYT

V: TRBV18
length: 11
J: TRBJ2-6
CDR3: ASSLSGANVLT

V: TRBV30
length: 11
J: TRBJ1-2
CDR3: AWSRGGGYGYT

V: TRBV7-9
length: 13
J: TRBJ2-7
CDR3: ASSRQNRDAYEQY

V: TRBV7-2
length: 12
J: TRBJ1-2
CDR3: ASSTGQGGYGYT

V: TRBV5-1
length: 12
J: TRBJ2-3
CDR3: ASSLGTNTDTQY

V: TRBV7-2
length: 14
J: TRBJ2-1
CDR3: ASSSRAGGPSDEQF

V: TRBV30
length: 13
J: TRBJ1-2
CDR3: AWSHRGRPTYGYT

V: TRBV12-3/TRBV12-4
length: 10
J: TRBJ1-1
CDR3: ASTGWDTEAF

V: TRBV4-2
length: 11
J: TRBJ2-3
CDR3: ASSQEYTDTQY

V: TRBV7-2
length: 11
J: TRBJ1-1
CDR3: ASSLIEGTEAF